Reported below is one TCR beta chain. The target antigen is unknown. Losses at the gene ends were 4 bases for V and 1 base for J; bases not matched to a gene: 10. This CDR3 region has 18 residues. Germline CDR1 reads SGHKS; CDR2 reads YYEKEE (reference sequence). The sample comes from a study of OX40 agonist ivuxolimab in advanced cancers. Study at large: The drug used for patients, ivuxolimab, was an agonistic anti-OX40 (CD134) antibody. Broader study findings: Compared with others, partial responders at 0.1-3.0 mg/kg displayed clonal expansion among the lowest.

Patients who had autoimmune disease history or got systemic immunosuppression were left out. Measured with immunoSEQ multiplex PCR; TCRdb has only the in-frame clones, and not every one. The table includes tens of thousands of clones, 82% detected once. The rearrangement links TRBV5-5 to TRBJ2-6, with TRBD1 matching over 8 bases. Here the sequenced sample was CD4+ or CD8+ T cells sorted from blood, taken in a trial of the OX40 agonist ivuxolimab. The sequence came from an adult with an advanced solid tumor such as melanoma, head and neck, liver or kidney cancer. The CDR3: CASSRGGTGLSGANVLTF. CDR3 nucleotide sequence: TGTGCCAGCAGCCGGGGCGGGACAGGACTATCTGGGGCCAACGTCCTGACTTTC.